This T cell receptor (beta chain) comes out of a study of blood T cell repertoires in COVID-19. Trimming removed 0 bases at V and 5 bases at J, with 13 bases between. CDR3 size: 16 residues. Germline V gene data show CDR1 as SEHNR and CDR2 as FQNEAQ (reference sequence). Method: immunoSEQ multiplex PCR; TCRdb's copy keeps in-frame clones and lacks some. The sample holds about 500,000 clones, about nine tenths seen once. Sequencing was done on a sample of PBMCs or T cells enriched from blood (not recorded which). The genes are TRBV7-9 and TRBJ2-2, with D uncertain. The sequence derives from a woman aged 18-29 years who had recovered from COVID-19. The CDR3 protein is CASSLASSIRTGELFF. The DNA for the CDR3 is TGTGCCAGCAGCTTAGCGTCGAGTATTCGAACCGGGGAGCTGTTTTTT.